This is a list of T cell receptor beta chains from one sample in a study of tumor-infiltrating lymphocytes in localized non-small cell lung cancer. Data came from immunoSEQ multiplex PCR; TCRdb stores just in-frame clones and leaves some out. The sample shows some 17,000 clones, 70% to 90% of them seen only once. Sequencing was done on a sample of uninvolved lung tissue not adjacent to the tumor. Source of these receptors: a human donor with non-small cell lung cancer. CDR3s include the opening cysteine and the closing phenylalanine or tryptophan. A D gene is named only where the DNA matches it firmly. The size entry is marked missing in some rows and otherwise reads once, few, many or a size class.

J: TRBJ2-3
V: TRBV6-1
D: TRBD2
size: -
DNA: TGTGCCAGCAGTGAAGAAGCGGGAGGGACAGATACGCAGTATTTT
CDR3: CASSEEAGGTDTQYF

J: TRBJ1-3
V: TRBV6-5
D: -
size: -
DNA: TGTGCCAGCAGTTACTCGAGGACTCCTGGAAACACCATATATTTT
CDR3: CASSYSRTPGNTIYF

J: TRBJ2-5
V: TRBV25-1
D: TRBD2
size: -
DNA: TGTGCCAGCACTGGACCGAGCGGGATAGGAGAAACTCAGGAGACCCAGTACTTC
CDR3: CASTGPSGIGETQETQYF

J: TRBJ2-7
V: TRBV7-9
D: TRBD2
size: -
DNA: TGTGCCAGCAGCGCACCGACTAGCGGGATCCTACACGAGCAGTACTTC
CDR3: CASSAPTSGILHEQYF

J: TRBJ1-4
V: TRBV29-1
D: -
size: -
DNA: TGCAGCGTTAAGGACGGAGAAAAACTGTTTTTT
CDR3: CSVKDGEKLFF

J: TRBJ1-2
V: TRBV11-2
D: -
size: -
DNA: TGTGCCAGCAGCTTAGGGCCAGGGGAAGCCTATGGCTACACCTTC
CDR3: CASSLGPGEAYGYTF

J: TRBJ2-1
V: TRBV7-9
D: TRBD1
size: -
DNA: TGTGCCAGCAGCTTAGGCCAGGGGGTATACAATGAGCAGTTCTTC
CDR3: CASSLGQGVYNEQFF

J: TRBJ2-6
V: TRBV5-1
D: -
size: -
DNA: TGCGCCAGCAGTGAATTACTCTCTGGGGCCAACGTCCTGACTTTC
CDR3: CASSELLSGANVLTF

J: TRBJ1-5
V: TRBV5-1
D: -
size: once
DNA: TGCGCCAGCAGCTTGGAAGGGGATCGGCCCCAGCATTTT
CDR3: CASSLEGDRPQHF

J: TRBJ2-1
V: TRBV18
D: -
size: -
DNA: TGTGCCAGCTCACCAAGGGACCAATACAATGAGCAGTTCTTC
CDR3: CASSPRDQYNEQFF

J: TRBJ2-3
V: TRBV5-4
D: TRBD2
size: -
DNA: TGTGCCAGCAGCTTGTTGGGGCTAGCGGGCACAGATACGCAGTATTTT
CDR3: CASSLLGLAGTDTQYF

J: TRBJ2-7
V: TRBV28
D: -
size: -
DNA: TGTGCCAGCAGCCTAACAGTAACCTACGAGCAGTACTTC
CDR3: CASSLTVTYEQYF

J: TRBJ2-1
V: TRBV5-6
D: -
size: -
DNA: TGTGCCAGCAGCTTGAAAGGGACCCGCGGGTACAATGAGCAGTTCTTC
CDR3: CASSLKGTRGYNEQFF

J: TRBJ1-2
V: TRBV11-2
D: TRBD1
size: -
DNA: TGTGCCAGCAGCTCGGACAGGGGGGGGGACTACACCTTC
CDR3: CASSSDRGGDYTF

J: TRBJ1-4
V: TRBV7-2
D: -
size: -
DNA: TGTGCCAGCAGCTTAGTGGCTTGGGGCGGTGAAAAACTGTTTTTT
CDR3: CASSLVAWGGEKLFF

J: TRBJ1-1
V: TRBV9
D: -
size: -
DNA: TGTGCCAGCAGCCCAAGGGTGGCCACTGAAGCTTTCTTT
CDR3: CASSPRVATEAFF

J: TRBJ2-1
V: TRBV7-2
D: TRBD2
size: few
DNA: TGTGCCAGCAGCCCTCTCGGACTAGCGGGACAGCAGTTCTTC
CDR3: CASSPLGLAGQQFF

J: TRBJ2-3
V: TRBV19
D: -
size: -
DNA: TGTGCCCGCTCTAGGGAAGAATATACGCAGTATTTT
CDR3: CARSREEYTQYF

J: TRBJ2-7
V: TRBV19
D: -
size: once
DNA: TGTGCCAGTAGTGATTCGCCCGGGACTCCCTACGAGCAGTACTTC
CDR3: CASSDSPGTPYEQYF

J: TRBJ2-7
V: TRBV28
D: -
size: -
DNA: TGTGCCAGCAGTTCGTGGGCCGCGGCCATGAGGGAGCAGTACTTC
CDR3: CASSSWAAAMREQYF

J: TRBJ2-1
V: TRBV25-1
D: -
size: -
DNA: TGTGCCAGCGGAGGGACAGTGGGAGGGCAGTTCTTC
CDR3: CASGGTVGGQFF

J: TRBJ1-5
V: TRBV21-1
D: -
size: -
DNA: TGTGCCAGCCCTGGAAGGCCCGCGGATCAGCCCCAGCATTTT
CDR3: CASPGRPADQPQHF

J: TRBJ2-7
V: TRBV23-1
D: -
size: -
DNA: TGCGCCAGCAGTCAAACCCCAGGGAGACGGACCTACGAGCAGTACTTC
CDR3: CASSQTPGRRTYEQYF